The next 8 T cell receptor beta chains were all read from a single sample in a study of read filtering for tumor transcriptome and immune sequencing. From approximately 400 ng of RNA, a library with molecular barcoded alpha/delta and beta/gamma adaptors was made. One entry per CDR3 protein results from TCRdb running MiXCR on the reads. The data contain 62,000 or so distinct CDR3 sequences, approximately 15% of them singletons. Sequencing was carried out using a population of CD138-negative cells sorted from bone marrow. The receptors come from a donor aged 40 or over with multiple myeloma.

This clonotype has a count of ten or more. The rearrangement joins TRBV2 to TRBJ2-1; 7 nucleotides match TRBD1. Germline-derived CDR1 and CDR2 are SNHLY and FYNNEI. V lost 11 bases and J lost 5; bases outside the gene matches: 9. The CDR3 covers 13 residues. As DNA, the CDR3 is TGTGCCTACGCTGGACAGGAGGACAATGAGCAGTTCTTC. This translates into CAYAGQEDNEQFF.

This clonotype was recorded at least ten times. The chain joins TRBV7-2 to TRBJ2-1; 7 positions match TRBD2. Unmatched junction bases numbered 10, after V lost 5 bases and J lost 6 bases. CDR1 is SGHTA, CDR2 FQGNSA, per germline. This CDR3 is built from 15 residues. CDR3 in DNA: TGTGCCAGCAGCCCAAGAATGTCGGGGGGCAATGAGCAGTTCTTC. Protein product: CASSPRMSGGNEQFF.

Ten or more counts support this clonotype. This chain connects TRBV6-2 or TRBV6-3 to TRBJ2-1; 12 bases are a match to TRBD2. CDR1 is MNHEY and CDR2 is SVGEGT in the germline V gene. The CDR3 spans 15 residues. V trimming: 2 bases; J trimming: 5 bases; junction bases outside the gene matches: 1. The CDR3 sequence is CASSYGLAGNNEQFF. The CDR3 region has the DNA TGTGCCAGCAGTTACGGACTAGCGGGAAACAATGAGCAGTTCTTC.

Points on this clonotype: A clone one base away is much larger, so this may be a read error. The rearrangement joins TRBV28 to TRBJ1-4; D is ambiguous. The CDR3 runs to 14 residues. The V and J ends lost 2 bases and 7 bases respectively, with 11 bases between them. Germline loops: CDR1 MDHEN, CDR2 SYDVKM. DNA of the CDR3: TGTGCCAGCAGTTTACGGGCGCTTAGTGAAAAACTGTTTTTT. Its protein product is CASSLRALSEKLFF.

This clonotype came up many times. The V call is TRBV4-1, the J call TRBJ1-5; a weak D match, TRBD1 (5 bases). V was trimmed by 0 bases and J by 0 bases, leaving 12 bases between them. The germline CDR1 and CDR2 sequences are MGHRA and YSYEKL. The CDR3 covers 17 residues. The CDR3 reads CASSQERGSDSNQPQHF. In DNA, the CDR3 is TGCGCCAGCAGCCAAGAGAGGGGATCGGATAGCAATCAGCCCCAGCATTTT.

Worth noting for this clonotype: This likely came from a read error, as a far larger clone is one base away. Because the CDR3 is missing its conserved closing phenylalanine or tryptophan, this is likely a read error. The chain is built from TRBV7-2 and TRBJ2-2; D uncertain. CDR1 and CDR2 from the germline V gene are SGHTA and FQGNSA. The CDR3 covers 14 residues. This CDR3 is CASSPDRGTGELFL. The DNA of the CDR3 is TGTGCTAGCAGCCCCGACCGTGGAACCGGGGAGCTGTTTTTA.

On this clonotype itself: This may come from a read error, since a much larger clone is one base off. The genes are TRBV28 and TRBJ2-3; 9 positions agree with TRBD1. Germline-derived CDR1 and CDR2 are MDHEN and SYDVKM. The CDR3 length is 15 residues. Germline trimming cut 6 bases from V and 8 bases from J; bases unmatched to any gene: 12. The CDR3 nucleotides read TGTGCCAGCAGATTCGGGACAGGGCTTTCAGGTACGCAGTATTTT. This gives the protein CASRFGTGLSGTQYF.

This clonotype was counted ten times or more. The chain couples TRBV19 to TRBJ2-1; D not resolved. V lost 11 bases, J lost 2 bases, and 4 bases lay in between. CDR3 length: 10 residues. Germline-derived CDR1 and CDR2 are LNHDA and SQIVND (reference sequence). This chain's CDR3 is CAGAYNEQFF. CDR3 sequence (DNA): TGTGCCGGGGCCTACAATGAGCAGTTCTTC.